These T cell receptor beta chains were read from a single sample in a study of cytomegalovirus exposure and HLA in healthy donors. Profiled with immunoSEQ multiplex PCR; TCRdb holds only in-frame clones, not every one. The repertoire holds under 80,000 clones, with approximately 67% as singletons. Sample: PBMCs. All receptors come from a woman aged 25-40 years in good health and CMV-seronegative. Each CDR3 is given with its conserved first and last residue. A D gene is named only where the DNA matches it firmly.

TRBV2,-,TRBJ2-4,CASSEALLGHQYF
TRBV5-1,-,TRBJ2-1,CASSSTSYNEQFF
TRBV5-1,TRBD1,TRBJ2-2,CASSFLDRAPTGELFF
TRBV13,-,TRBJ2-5,CASSLGRGDETQYF
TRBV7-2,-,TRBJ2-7,CASSLVYRREQYF
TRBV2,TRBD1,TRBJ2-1,CASSGTGVVNEQFF
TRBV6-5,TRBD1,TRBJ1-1,CASSYSMGMGQEAFF
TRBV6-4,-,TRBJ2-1,CASSDWYGGNYNEQFF
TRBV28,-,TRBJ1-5,CASSWGGMDQPQHF
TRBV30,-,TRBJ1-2,CAWSPGDYGYTF